One sample yielded the 12 T cell receptor beta chains listed below, sequenced in a study of beta chain features in type 1 diabetes. Of the isolated RNA, all was reverse transcribed, and so the sequenced material was expressed TCRB transcripts. Repertoires were generated with immunoSEQ multiplex PCR, while TCRdb's copy carries only in-frame clones and drops some. The sample gives approximately 170,000 clones, 7% to 10% of which show up once; 2.3% is in the top ten. Sample: central memory CD4+ T cells from blood. These TCRs come from a woman younger than 35 in good health.

This clone was recorded a few times. CDR3 sequence (DNA): TGTGCCAGCAGTGGGGACTTTCCGACCCAGTACTTC. Encoded protein: CASSGDFPTQYF. V and J are TRBV2 and TRBJ2-5; possibly TRBD2 for D (6 bases). Trimming took 4 bases from V and 7 from J, leaving 10 bases between them. The germline V gene encodes CDR1 SNHLY and CDR2 FYNNEI. The CDR3 spans 12 residues. Full variable domain (outside the CDR3, taken from reference TRBV2 and TRBJ2-5): EPEVTQTPSHQVTQMGQEVILRCVPISNHLYFYWYRQILGQKVEFLVSFYNNEISEKSEIFDDQFSVERPDGSNFTLKIRSTKLEDSAMYFCASSGDFPTQYFGPGTRLLVL.

This clone was seen a few times. The chain joins TRBV4-1 to TRBJ2-1; D not certain. Trimming left V 0 bases short and J 15 bases short, with 21 bases between. Germline values: CDR1 MGHRA, CDR2 YSYEKL. The CDR3 runs 15 residues. The CDR3 DNA reads as TGCGCCAGCAGCCAAGAATCAACTTCCCCCCGAGGTCGGTTCTTC. This gives the protein CASSQESTSPRGRFF.

The genes are TRBV10-3 and TRBJ2-3, with 7 nucleotides matching TRBD1. The CDR3 loop spans 13 amino acids. Germline CDR1 ENHRY, CDR2 SYGVKD. With 6 bases clipped from V and 6 bases from J, the junction kept 6 bases outside the gene matches. CDR3 sequence reads: CAISAGGEDTQYF. CDR3 nucleotides: TGTGCCATCAGCGCAGGGGGTGAGGATACGCAGTATTTT.

The rearrangement joins TRBV10-3 to TRBJ1-1; 12 positions match TRBD1. From germline, CDR1 is ENHRY and CDR2 SYGVKD. This CDR3 has 15 residues. Trimming took 10 bases from V and 7 from J; bases not matched to a gene: 13. The CDR3 here is CATAGTGGMGSEAFF. CDR3 in DNA: TGTGCCACAGCCGGGACAGGGGGCATGGGAAGTGAAGCTTTCTTT.

The sample holds many counts of this clone. This chain links TRBV7-9 with TRBJ1-2; D possibly corresponds to TRBD1 (5 bases). The germline gives CDR1 SEHNR, CDR2 FQNEAQ (reference sequence). V gave up 5 bases and J gave up 8 bases, with 15 bases separating them. The CDR3 is made up of 13 amino acids. CDR3 in DNA: TGTGCCAGCAGCGCCTTGGGACTAGACGGCTACACCTTC. Translating it yields CASSALGLDGYTF.

The rearrangement links TRBV28 to TRBJ1-2; no firm D call. The germline V and J ends were trimmed by 1 base and 8 bases, with 8 bases remaining between them. Germline V gene lookup returns CDR1 MDHEN and CDR2 SYDVKM. This CDR3 has 12 residues. The CDR3 sequence is CASSLSVKGYTF. The DNA for the CDR3 is TGTGCCAGCAGTTTATCGGTAAAGGGCTACACCTTC.

The chain joins TRBV5-6 to TRBJ2-5; the D is unclear. CDR1 is SGHDT, CDR2 YYEEEE, per germline. The CDR3 runs 12 residues. V lost 3 bases and J lost 5, with 8 bases in between. In DNA, the CDR3 is TGTGCCAGCAGCTATGATCGGGAGACCCAGTACTTC. It codes for CASSYDRETQYF. Complete variable domain (other parts from reference TRBV5-6 and TRBJ2-5): DAGVTQSPTHLIKTRGQQVTLRCSPKSGHDTVSWYQQALGQGPQFIFQYYEEEERQRGNFPDRFSGHQFPNYSSELNVNALLLGDSALYLCASSYDRETQYFGPGTRLLVL.

This clone was counted between two and nine times. The chain carries TRBV6-5 and TRBJ1-2, with D possibly being TRBD1 (6 bases). The CDR3 covers 14 residues. Trimming took off 6 bases at V and 4 bases at J, with 15 bases between the two ends. Looked up from germline, CDR1 is MNHEY and CDR2 is SVGAGI. CDR3 DNA: TGTGCCAGCAGATCCGCCGACAGGACCTATGGCTACACCTTC. This codes for CASRSADRTYGYTF.

This clone has a handful of counts. V gene TRBV5-1 combines with J gene TRBJ2-7, with 8 bases aligning to TRBD2. V lost 1 base, J lost 1 base, and 7 bases stayed unmatched. There are 16 residues in the CDR3. Looked up from germline, CDR1 is SGHRS and CDR2 is YFSETQ. This chain's CDR3 is CASSLPLGGESYEQYF. DNA of the CDR3: TGCGCCAGCAGCTTGCCGCTCGGGGGGGAATCCTACGAGCAGTACTTC.

This clone was picked up a small number of times. V and J are TRBV2 and TRBJ2-2; 7 bases are shared with TRBD2. Germline CDR1 SNHLY, CDR2 FYNNEI. The CDR3 is 14 amino acids. The J segment lost 3 bases and the V segment lost 3 bases, leaving 1 base of the junction unmatched. CDR3 in amino acids: CASSEGRDTGELFF. The DNA for the CDR3 is TGTGCCAGCAGTGAGGGGAGGGACACCGGGGAGCTGTTTTTT.

The chain recombines TRBV19 with TRBJ2-6; D is unresolved. The V and J ends lost 6 bases and 2 bases respectively, with 8 bases between them. This CDR3 comprises 14 residues. Germline V gene sequence: CDR1 LNHDA, CDR2 SQIVND (reference sequence). The CDR3 DNA reads TGTGCCAGTAGGATTGAGGCTGGGGCCAACGTCCTGACTTTC. It specifies CASRIEAGANVLTF. The full variable domain, with the rest looked up from reference TRBV19 and TRBJ2-6, is DGGITQSPKYLFRKEGQNVTLSCEQNLNHDAMYWYRQDPGQGLRLIYYSQIVNDFQKGDIAEGYSVSREKKESFPLTVTSAQKNPTAFYLCASRIEAGANVLTFGAGSRLTVL.

This clone was picked up a small number of times. This sequence joins TRBV7-9 and TRBJ1-5, with 12 positions matching TRBD1. Germline V gene lookup returns CDR1 SEHNR and CDR2 FQNEAQ (reference sequence). V shed 0 bases and J 6 bases; nucleotides not matched to a gene: 6. The length of the CDR3 is 17 residues. CDR3 sequence: CASSLAPGQGARQPQHF. The CDR3 DNA follows: TGTGCCAGCAGCTTAGCCCCGGGACAGGGGGCCCGTCAGCCCCAGCATTTT. The whole variable domain, remainder taken from reference TRBV7-9 and TRBJ1-5, is DTGVSQNPRHKITKRGQNVTFRCDPISEHNRLYWYRQTLGQGPEFLTYFQNEAQLEKSRLLSDRFSAERPKGSFSTLEIQRTEQGDSAMYLCASSLAPGQGARQPQHFGDGTRLSIL.